This is a list of T cell receptor beta chains from one sample in a study of blood T cell repertoires in COVID-19. Sequencing was performed with immunoSEQ multiplex PCR; in TCRdb, only in-frame clones are kept and a portion is missing. The repertoire holds some 180,000 clones, with around 80% as singletons. Sequenced input: peripheral blood. All receptors derive from a man between 60 and 75 years old with acute or convalescent COVID-19. CDR3s include the opening cysteine and the closing phenylalanine or tryptophan.

TRBV25-1	CASSESRAHEQFF
TRBV12-3/TRBV12-4	CASSPQMNTEAFF
TRBV10-3	CAISGSSGTNQETQYF
TRBV1	CTSSLDSFPGRLGGYTF
TRBV9	CASTDSGGPTDTQYF
TRBV5-1	CASSLVGLQGKGQYF
TRBV5-4	CASSEGRQLGYEQYF
TRBV11-2	CASSLGTGVEQFF
TRBV12-3/TRBV12-4	CASSGQSNQPQHF
TRBV20-1	CSTQVSGGYTF
TRBV19	CASSMLASGADTQYF
TRBV12-5	CASGLDGGRTEAFF
TRBV6-6	CASTSTRVVGANVLTF
TRBV6-5	CASSYTSTGVIGYTF
TRBV7-9	CASLGTEAFF
TRBV7-2	CASSLTTYQPQHF
TRBV6-4	CASSSGGMNTEAFF
TRBV5-4	CASSPSGAGNSPLHF
TRBV5-6	CASSLKWGGGDTQYF
TRBV5-6	CASSLLTTDTQYF
TRBV11-2	CASSDPTQGAREAFF
TRBV6-1	CASSEALPTPQHF
TRBV27	CASSLGSTPRSTDTQYF
TRBV19	CASSMERWETEAFF
TRBV12-5	CASGRGGPTDTQYF
TRBV6-6	CASSWGQGGYNEQFF
TRBV5-5	CASTGASFNEQFF
TRBV28	CASTAGLAGGAAADTQYF
TRBV6-5	CASTSGLAGNNEQFF
TRBV9	CASSVGDRGLNSPLHF
TRBV6-5	CASRLDGKFYEQYF
TRBV6-5	CASRSGRFSYEQYF